The 19 T cell receptor beta chains listed next were all sequenced from one sample in a study of beta chain features in type 1 diabetes. Reverse transcribing all isolated RNA meant expressed TCRB transcripts were sequenced. TCRdb keeps only in-frame clones here, not all; method: immunoSEQ multiplex PCR. The repertoire holds about 250,000 clones, with 11% to 15% as singletons. The sample consisted of naive CD4+ T cells from blood. These receptors all come from a woman between 40 and 55 years old in good health.

The chain uses TRBV9 and TRBJ2-7; 7 bases align to TRBD1. Per germline, CDR1 SGDLS and CDR2 YYNGEE. V lost 5 bases and J lost 4; bases outside the gene matches: 12. This CDR3 has 15 residues. CDR3 loop: CASSTTGTDFYEQYF. The CDR3 coding sequence is TGTGCCAGCAGTACCACCGGGACAGATTTTTACGAGCAGTACTTC.

V is TRBV7-2 and J is TRBJ2-3; perhaps TRBD1 as D (5 bases). This CDR3 has 14 amino acids. Germline assignment: CDR1 SGHTA and CDR2 FQGNSA. Trimming took off 5 bases at V and 1 base at J, with 10 bases between the two ends. The CDR3 DNA follows: TGTGCCAGCAGCAGAGACAGACGCACAGATACGCAGTATTTT. Its protein is CASSRDRRTDTQYF.

This rearrangement joins TRBV11-3 to TRBJ2-1, with 12 bases aligning to TRBD2. The CDR3 has 15 amino acids. The J segment lost 4 bases and the V segment lost 5 bases, leaving 3 bases of the junction unmatched. Per the germline V gene, CDR1 is SGHNT and CDR2 is YENEEA. CDR3 DNA sequence: TGTGCCAGCAGCCAAACTAGCGGGGGGTACAATGAGCAGTTCTTC. It specifies CASSQTSGGYNEQFF.

This clone was seen a handful of times. The chain links TRBV11-2 to TRBJ1-2; 10 nucleotides agree with TRBD1. CDR1 is SGHAT, CDR2 FQNNGV, per germline. The CDR3 is 14 residues long. The V gene end was trimmed by 1 base and the J gene end by 7 bases; junction bases not matched to a gene: 3. CDR3: CASSLGGTGVGYTF. CDR3 coding DNA: TGTGCCAGCAGCTTAGGTGGGACAGGGGTTGGCTACACCTTC.

The genes are TRBV2 and TRBJ2-5, with a possible D match to TRBD2 (6 bases). Germline CDR1 and CDR2: SNHLY and FYNNEI. The V gene lost 2 bases and the J gene lost 4 bases, with 8 bases spanning the gap. This CDR3 is built from 13 residues. The CDR3 here is CASSERGAETQYF. The CDR3 DNA reads as TGTGCCAGCAGTGAACGCGGGGCAGAGACCCAGTACTTC.

The table lists this clone with a few counts. The chain is built from TRBV19 and TRBJ1-2; perhaps TRBD1 as D (6 bases). Between the trimmed V and J ends, which lost 7 bases and 4 bases, there was a span of 13 bases. The CDR3 has 13 residues. Germline loops: CDR1 LNHDA, CDR2 SQIVND (reference sequence). CDR3 loop: CASTAGAGYGYTF. The CDR3 region has the DNA TGTGCCAGTACAGCAGGGGCGGGCTATGGCTACACCTTC.

This clone has just a few counts. This sequence joins TRBV9 and TRBJ2-1, with 13 positions matching TRBD2. V dropped 2 bases and J dropped 9; count of bases not matched to a gene: 5. This CDR3 is built from 15 residues. The germline V gene has CDR1 SGDLS and CDR2 YYNGEE. The CDR3 DNA is TGTGCCAGCAGCGTCCGGACTAGCGGGGGTGCTGAGCAGTTCTTC. Its protein is CASSVRTSGGAEQFF.

There are a few counts of this clone. The V call is TRBV28, the J call TRBJ1-2; D is unresolved. Germline CDR1 is MDHEN and CDR2 is SYDVKM. Trimming removed 10 bases from V and 5 bases from J, with 14 bases in between. The CDR3 extends over 12 amino acids. CDR3 sequence reads: CAIALGGYGYTF. The DNA of the CDR3 is TGTGCCATCGCGCTGGGAGGGTATGGCTACACCTTC.

V usage is TRBV4-3 and J usage is TRBJ2-7; weak D call: TRBD1 (5 bases). This CDR3 has 15 residues. V lost 1 base, J lost 0 bases, and 10 bases lay in between. Germline CDR1 LGHNA, CDR2 YSLEER. CDR3 sequence: CASSQGYRFSYEQYF. In DNA form, the CDR3 reads TGCGCCAGCAGCCAAGGGTACAGGTTCTCCTACGAGCAGTACTTC.

This clone was recorded a few times. The V call is TRBV7-9, the J call TRBJ1-1; 7 bases fit TRBD1. V was pared by 4 bases and J by 5 bases, with 19 bases of the junction left unmatched. The CDR3 runs 18 residues. The V gene's germline CDR1 is SEHNR and CDR2 FQNEAQ (reference sequence). This CDR3 is CASSSIPHRGPGATEAFF. CDR3 DNA: TGTGCCAGCAGCTCAATACCACACAGGGGTCCGGGGGCAACTGAAGCTTTCTTT. The whole variable domain, remainder taken from reference TRBV7-9 and TRBJ1-1, is DTGVSQNPRHKITKRGQNVTFRCDPISEHNRLYWYRQTLGQGPEFLTYFQNEAQLEKSRLLSDRFSAERPKGSFSTLEIQRTEQGDSAMYLCASSSIPHRGPGATEAFFGQGTRLTVV.

This clone was seen only a few times. The chain has TRBV13 and TRBJ2-1, with 7 bases that match TRBD2. Trimming cost V 1 base and J 0 bases; bases outside gene matches: 15. The germline V gene encodes CDR1 PRHDT and CDR2 FYEKMQ (reference sequence). The CDR3 contains 20 residues. CDR3 protein: CASSLAPGLRITTSYNEQFF. CDR3 bases: TGTGCCAGCAGCTTAGCTCCGGGACTAAGAATAACAACCTCCTACAATGAGCAGTTCTTC.

The genes are TRBV5-4 and TRBJ2-5; a weak D match, TRBD2 (5 bases). Germline CDR1 is SGHNT and CDR2 is YYREEE (reference sequence). Trimming shortened V by 4 bases and J by 6 bases, and 25 bases separated the two germline ends. The CDR3 sequence is 17 residues long. Here the CDR3 reads CASSIGLSRPGGKTQYF. The CDR3 DNA reads TGTGCCAGCAGCATTGGACTCTCTCGGCCCGGCGGTAAGACCCAGTACTTC.

This chain links TRBV5-4 with TRBJ2-5; possible D gene TRBD2, 7 bases. This CDR3 has 15 residues. The V and J ends lost 3 bases and 2 bases respectively, with 14 bases between them. Germline V gene sequence: CDR1 SGHNT, CDR2 YYREEE (reference sequence). CDR3 sequence reads: CASSWGGRDQETQYF. CDR3 sequence (DNA): TGTGCCAGCAGCTGGGGGGGCAGAGATCAAGAGACCCAGTACTTC.

In this sample, this clone turned up a few times. The DNA of the CDR3 is TGTGCCATCAGTGAGTCAACTGCGAACACTGAAGCTTTCTTT. Its translation: CAISESTANTEAFF. The chain carries TRBV10-3 and TRBJ1-1; D call uncertain. V gave up 0 bases and J gave up 1 base, with 6 bases separating them. Germline values: CDR1 ENHRY, CDR2 SYGVKD. CDR3 length equals 14 residues.

The V call is TRBV9, the J call TRBJ2-5; 8 nucleotides align to TRBD2. CDR3 size: 18 residues. The J segment lost 1 base and the V segment lost 0 bases, leaving 11 bases of the junction unmatched. Germline V gene lookup returns CDR1 SGDLS and CDR2 YYNGEE. For the CDR3, the DNA is TGTGCCAGCAGCGTAGCTCTAAGCGGGGGAGAGCTCCAAGAGACCCAGTACTTC. Translating gives CASSVALSGGELQETQYF.

This chain uses TRBV5-4 with TRBJ1-2; D not resolved. Trimming left V 0 bases short and J 4 bases short, with 13 bases between. Germline-derived CDR1 and CDR2 are SGHNT and YYREEE (reference sequence). The CDR3 spans 15 residues. CDR3 sequence (DNA): TGTGCCAGCAGCTTGGCGAGGGTCCCCCTCTATGGCTACACCTTC. The encoded protein is CASSLARVPLYGYTF.

At least ten counts were recorded for this clone. This chain links TRBV15 with TRBJ2-3; no definite D call. Germline lookup yields CDR1 LNHNV and CDR2 YYDKDF (reference sequence). V was clipped by 2 bases and J by 4 bases, with 4 bases between them. CDR3 length: 12 residues. The CDR3 region has the DNA TGTGCCACCAGCAGATCCTCAGATACGCAGTATTTT. Translating it yields CATSRSSDTQYF.

A few counts support this clone. The chain uses TRBV6-1 and TRBJ2-7; possibly TRBD1 for D (6 bases). Trimming cost V 6 bases and J 7 bases, with 16 bases left between them. The CDR3 spans 13 residues. CDR1 and CDR2 (germline): MNHNS, SASEGT. The CDR3 protein is CASRRDTPLEQYF. For the CDR3, the DNA is TGTGCCAGCAGGAGGGACACCCCTCTTGAGCAGTACTTC.

The chain has TRBV6-5 and TRBJ1-1; D call uncertain. V was cut by 2 bases and J by 8 bases, with 21 bases left in between. The CDR3 totals 16 residues. Germline V gene data show CDR1 as MNHEY and CDR2 as SVGAGI. The DNA for the CDR3 is TGTGCCAGCAGTTACAAGCTAGCCGCGGGTAATACCGAAGCTTTCTTT. Translating it yields CASSYKLAAGNTEAFF.